This TCR beta chain was found in a study of blood T cells in healthy people across ages. Combining a sample-barcoded 5' primer with a J-beta primer mix, a second PCR ran for roughly 7 to 12 cycles. TCRdb reprocessed the 5' RACE reads via MiXCR and lists one record per CDR3 protein. The table shows over 450,000 distinct CDR3 sequences, with 20% to 30% occurring only once. The V end lost 3 bases, the J end lost 4 bases, and 16 bases lay between the germline ends. The CDR3 covers 15 residues. Germline V gene data show CDR1 as SGHTA and CDR2 as FQGNSA. This clonotype was seen a few times. Its antigen is unknown. Study-level results: Researchers said unsorted PBMCs prevented a conclusive naive versus antigen-experienced comparison.

These data are also associated with another study on T cells of mothers and their children.

The sequence was obtained from a boy aged 5-17 years in good health. The chain couples TRBV7-2 to TRBJ2-7, with D possibly called TRBD1 or TRBD2 (5 bases each). The source material was blood. CDR3 bases: TGTGCCAGCAGCTTGGGAATCGGGGCGAGGTACGAGCAGTACTTC. It codes for CASSLGIGARYEQYF.